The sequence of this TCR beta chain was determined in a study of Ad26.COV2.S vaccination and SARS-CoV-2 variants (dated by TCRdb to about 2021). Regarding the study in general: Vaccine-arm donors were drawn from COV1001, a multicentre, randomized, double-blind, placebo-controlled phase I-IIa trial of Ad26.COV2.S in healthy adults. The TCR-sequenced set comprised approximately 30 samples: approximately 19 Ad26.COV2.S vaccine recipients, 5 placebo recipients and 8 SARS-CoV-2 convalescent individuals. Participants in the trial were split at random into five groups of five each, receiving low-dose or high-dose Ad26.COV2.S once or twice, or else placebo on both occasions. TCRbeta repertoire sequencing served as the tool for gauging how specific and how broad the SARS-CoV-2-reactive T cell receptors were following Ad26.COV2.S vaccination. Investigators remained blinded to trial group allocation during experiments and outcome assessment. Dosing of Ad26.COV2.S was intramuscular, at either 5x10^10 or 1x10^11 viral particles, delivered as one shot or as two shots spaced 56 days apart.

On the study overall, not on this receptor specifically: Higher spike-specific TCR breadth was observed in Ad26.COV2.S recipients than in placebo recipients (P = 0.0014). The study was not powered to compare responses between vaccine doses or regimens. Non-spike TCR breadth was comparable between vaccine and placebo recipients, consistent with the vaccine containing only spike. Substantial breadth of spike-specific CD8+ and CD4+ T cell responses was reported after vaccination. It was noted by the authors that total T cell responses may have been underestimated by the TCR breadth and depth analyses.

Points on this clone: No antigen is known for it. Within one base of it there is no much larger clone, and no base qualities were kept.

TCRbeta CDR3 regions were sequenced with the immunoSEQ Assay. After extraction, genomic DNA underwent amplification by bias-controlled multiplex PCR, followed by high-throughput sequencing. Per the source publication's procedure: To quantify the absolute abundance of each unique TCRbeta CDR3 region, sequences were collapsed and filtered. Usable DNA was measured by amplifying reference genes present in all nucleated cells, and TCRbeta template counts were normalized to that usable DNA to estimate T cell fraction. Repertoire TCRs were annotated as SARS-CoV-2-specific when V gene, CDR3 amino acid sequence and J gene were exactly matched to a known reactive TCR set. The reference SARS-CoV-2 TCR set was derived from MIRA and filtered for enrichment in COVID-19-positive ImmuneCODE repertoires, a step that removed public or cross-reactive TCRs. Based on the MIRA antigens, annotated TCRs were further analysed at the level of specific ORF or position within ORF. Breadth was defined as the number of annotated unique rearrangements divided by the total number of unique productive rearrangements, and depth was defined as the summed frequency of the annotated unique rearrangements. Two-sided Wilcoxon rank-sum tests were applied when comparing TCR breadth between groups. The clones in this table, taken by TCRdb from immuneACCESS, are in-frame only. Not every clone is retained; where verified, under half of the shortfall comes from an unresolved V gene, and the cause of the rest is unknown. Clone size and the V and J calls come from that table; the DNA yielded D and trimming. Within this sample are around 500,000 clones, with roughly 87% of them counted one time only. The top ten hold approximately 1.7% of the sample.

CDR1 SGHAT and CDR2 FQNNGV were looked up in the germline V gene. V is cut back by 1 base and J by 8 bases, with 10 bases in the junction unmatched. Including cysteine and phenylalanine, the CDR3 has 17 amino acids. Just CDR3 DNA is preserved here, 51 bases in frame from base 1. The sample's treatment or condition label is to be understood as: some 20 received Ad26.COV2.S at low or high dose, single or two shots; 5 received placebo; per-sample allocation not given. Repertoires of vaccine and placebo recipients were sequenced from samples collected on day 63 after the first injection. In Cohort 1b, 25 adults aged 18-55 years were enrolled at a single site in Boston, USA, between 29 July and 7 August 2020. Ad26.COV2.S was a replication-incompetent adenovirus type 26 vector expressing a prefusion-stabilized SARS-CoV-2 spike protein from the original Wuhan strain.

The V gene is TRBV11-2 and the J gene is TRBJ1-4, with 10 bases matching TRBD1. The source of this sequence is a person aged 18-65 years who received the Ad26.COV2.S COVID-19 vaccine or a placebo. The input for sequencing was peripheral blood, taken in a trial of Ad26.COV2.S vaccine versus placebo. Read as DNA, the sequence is TGTGCCAGCAGCTTAGGCCCCGGGACAGGGGTACGGGAAAAACTGTTTTTT. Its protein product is CASSLGPGTGVREKLFF.